This T cell receptor (beta chain) was observed in a study of T cell responses to AZD1222 COVID-19 vaccine. Study results and limitations: Only after the peak T cell response were repertoires sampled. Breadth and depth of Spike-specific TCRs rose after two AZD1222 doses. White British people made up most donors, females outnumbered males, and clonal diversity was possibly underestimated. A reported finding is that nearly half of spike-specific TCRs target unmutated variant regions.

V gave up 5 bases and J gave up 2 bases; unmatched junction bases: 3. The CDR3 has 16 amino acids. Germline assignment: CDR1 LGHDT and CDR2 YNNKEL (reference sequence). TCRdb's table, derived via immunoSEQ multiplex PCR, lists solely in-frame clones and lacks some. The data show about 120,000 clones, with less than 95% seen just once and 6% to 7.5% held by the top ten. Notes on this clone: Its antigen is as yet unknown.

The receptor's source is an adult in good health. This material consisted of peripheral blood, taken on day 0 of AZD1222 vaccination. The chain recombines TRBV3-1 (or the pseudogene TRBV3-2) with TRBJ2-2; TRBD2 matches 12 bases. The CDR3 reads CASSLTSGGNTGELFF. The CDR3, as DNA: TGTGCCAGCAGCTTGACTAGCGGGGGTAACACCGGGGAGCTGTTTTTT.